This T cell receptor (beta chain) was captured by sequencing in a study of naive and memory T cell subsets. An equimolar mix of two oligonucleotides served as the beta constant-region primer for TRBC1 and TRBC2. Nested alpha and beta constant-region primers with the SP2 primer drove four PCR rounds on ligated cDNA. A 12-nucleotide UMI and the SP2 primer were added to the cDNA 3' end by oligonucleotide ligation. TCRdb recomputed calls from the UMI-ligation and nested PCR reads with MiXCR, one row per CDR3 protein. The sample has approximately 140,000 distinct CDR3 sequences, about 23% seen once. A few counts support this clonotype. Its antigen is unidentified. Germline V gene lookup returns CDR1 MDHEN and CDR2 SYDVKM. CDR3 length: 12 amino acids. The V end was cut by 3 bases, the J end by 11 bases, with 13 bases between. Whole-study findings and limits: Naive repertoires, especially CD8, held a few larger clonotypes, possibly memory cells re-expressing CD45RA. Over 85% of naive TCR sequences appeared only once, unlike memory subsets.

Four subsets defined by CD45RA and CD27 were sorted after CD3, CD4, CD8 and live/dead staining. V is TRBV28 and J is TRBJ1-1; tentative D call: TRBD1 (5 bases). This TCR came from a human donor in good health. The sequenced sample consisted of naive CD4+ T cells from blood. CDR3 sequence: CASSLLSKGAFF. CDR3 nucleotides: TGTGCCAGCAGTTTGTTGTCAAAGGGGGCTTTCTTT.